A selection of T cell receptor beta chains follows, all from one sample in a study of vaccination and CD4 T cells after COVID-19. TCRdb re-called the PCR reads through MiXCR, storing one row per CDR3 protein. The profile shows approximately 6,400 distinct CDR3 sequences, about 50% of them singletons. Antigen specificity for these receptors is unknown. Sequencing was carried out using CD4+ T cells from blood, cultured in vitro. All receptors come from a human donor in good health. Both conserved end residues are part of each CDR3. D genes are given only for firm matches. The size entry is marked missing in some rows and otherwise reads once, few, many or a size class.

CDR3 protein,CDR3 DNA,clone size,V gene,J gene,D gene
CASSFSTSGIFSEQYF,TGTGCCAGCAGCTTTTCTACTAGCGGGATCTTTAGCGAGCAGTACTTC,NA,TRBV7-2,TRBJ2-7,TRBD2
CSAAGENGYEQYF,TGCAGTGCTGCGGGAGAGAATGGCTACGAGCAGTACTTC,NA,TRBV20-1,TRBJ2-7,TRBD2
CASSSISDYTGELFF,TGTGCCAGCAGTTCAATATCTGACTACACCGGGGAGCTGTTTTTT,NA,TRBV27,TRBJ2-2,NA
CASSFGQGEKDGYTF,TGTGCCAGCAGCTTTGGACAGGGGGAAAAGGATGGCTACACCTTC,NA,TRBV7-9,TRBJ1-2,TRBD1
CSVEFNSKGAGELFF,TGCAGCGTTGAATTTAATTCGAAGGGGGCCGGGGAGCTGTTTTTT,NA,TRBV29-1,TRBJ2-2,NA
CAIQDRNTDTQYF,TGTGCCATTCAGGACAGGAACACAGATACGCAGTATTTT,NA,TRBV10-3,TRBJ2-3,TRBD1
CASSGWGGGTEAFF,TGTGCCAGCAGTGGCTGGGGTGGAGGGACTGAAGCTTTCTTT,few,TRBV6-1,TRBJ1-1,NA
CASRRFSSGEYNEQFF,TGTGCCAGTAGACGCTTCTCTAGCGGGGAGTACAATGAGCAGTTCTTC,NA,TRBV19,TRBJ2-1,TRBD2
CASSYGTRGTRRGLWEQFF,TGTGCCAGCAGCTACGGGACTAGGGGGACACGGAGGGGACTTTGGGAGCAGTTCTTC,NA,TRBV7-2,TRBJ2-1,TRBD2
CSARSYLLGPTDQPQHF,TGCAGTGCTAGATCGTATCTGCTAGGACCCACCGATCAGCCCCAGCATTTT,NA,TRBV20-1,TRBJ1-5,NA
CASSLLFLQPQHF,TGTGCCAGCAGCTTACTCTTCTTGCAGCCCCAGCATTTT,few,TRBV7-2,TRBJ1-5,NA
CASSQGTFPYEQYF,TGTGCCAGCAGCCAGGGGACATTCCCCTACGAGCAGTACTTC,few,TRBV7-2,TRBJ2-7,NA
CSGWQGGSGELFF,TGCAGCGGGTGGCAGGGCGGTTCCGGGGAGCTGTTTTTT,NA,TRBV29-1,TRBJ2-2,NA
CASTLRGRRYSNQPQHF,TGTGCCAGCACACTAAGGGGACGGAGGTATAGCAATCAGCCCCAGCATTTT,few,TRBV21-1,TRBJ1-5,NA
CASSWSARNTGELFF,TGTGCCAGCAGTTGGAGTGCCAGGAACACCGGGGAGCTGTTTTTT,NA,TRBV12-3/TRBV12-4,TRBJ2-2,NA
CSVVLTERRSTEAFF,TGCAGCGTTGTTCTTACAGAAAGGCGGAGTACTGAAGCTTTCTTT,once,TRBV29-1,TRBJ1-1,NA
CASSVKQGSGNTIYF,TGTGCCAGCAGTGTTAAACAGGGCTCTGGAAACACCATATATTTT,NA,TRBV6-1,TRBJ1-3,NA
CASSYGQPSNYGYTF,TGTGCCAGCAGTTACGGACAGCCATCTAACTATGGCTACACCTTC,NA,TRBV6-2/TRBV6-3,TRBJ1-2,NA
CASSSAQGRIGYTF,TGTGCCAGTAGTTCGGCGCAGGGGCGAATTGGCTACACCTTC,few,TRBV19,TRBJ1-2,NA
CASSYSIGAGADTQYF,TGTGCCAGCAGTTACTCGATAGGAGCGGGGGCAGATACGCAGTATTTT,NA,TRBV6-5,TRBJ2-3,TRBD2
CASSFTGISYNSPLHF,TGTGCCAGCAGTTTCACAGGGATCTCCTATAATTCACCCCTCCACTTT,few,TRBV27,TRBJ1-6,NA
CASSLGQLPSGNTIYF,TGTGCCAGCAGCTTAGGACAGCTCCCCTCTGGAAACACCATATATTTT,few,TRBV7-6,TRBJ1-3,NA
CAWTFGRPHGYTF,TGTGCCTGGACTTTTGGCAGGCCTCATGGCTACACCTTC,NA,TRBV30,TRBJ1-2,NA
CASSLSGTGFIYEQYF,TGTGCCAGCAGCTTATCCGGGACAGGGTTTATTTACGAGCAGTACTTC,NA,TRBV7-2,TRBJ2-7,TRBD1
CASGGGAEETQYF,TGTGCTTCCGGAGGTGGGGCAGAAGAGACCCAGTACTTC,NA,TRBV5-4,TRBJ2-5,NA
CASSYSAATYEQYF,TGTGCCAGCAGTTACTCGGCGGCTACCTACGAGCAGTACTTC,few,TRBV6-5,TRBJ2-7,NA
CASSKLVDTGELFF,TGTGCCAGCAGCAAACTGGTGGATACCGGGGAGCTGTTTTTT,NA,TRBV21-1,TRBJ2-2,NA
CASSFTGTRGTDTQYF,TGTGCCAGCAGTTTTACCGGGACTAGGGGCACAGATACGCAGTATTTT,few,TRBV27,TRBJ2-3,TRBD2
CASSQARQLYGYTF,TGCGCCAGCAGCCAAGCTCGTCAGCTATATGGCTACACCTTC,NA,TRBV4-1,TRBJ1-2,NA
CASSELGSRSGGEQFF,TGCGCCAGCAGTGAACTTGGTTCTAGGTCGGGGGGTGAGCAGTTCTTC,once,TRBV10-2,TRBJ2-1,TRBD2
CASRDRGSNYGYTF,TGTGCCAGCAGGGACAGGGGCTCTAACTATGGCTACACCTTC,few,TRBV2,TRBJ1-2,TRBD1
CASRPLGDTGELFF,TGTGCCAGCAGGCCACTCGGGGACACCGGGGAGCTGTTTTTT,few,TRBV6-2/TRBV6-3,TRBJ2-2,NA
CASSLGGKSYDEQYF,TGTGCCAGCAGCTTAGGGGGGAAGAGTTATGACGAGCAGTACTTC,NA,TRBV5-4,TRBJ2-7,NA
CASSPLQGDYGYTF,TGCGCCAGCAGCCCTTTACAGGGGGACTATGGCTACACCTTC,NA,TRBV5-1,TRBJ1-2,TRBD1
CASSLSGSTDTQYF,TGTGCCAGCAGTCTTAGCGGGAGCACAGATACGCAGTATTTT,NA,TRBV11-3,TRBJ2-3,TRBD2
CASSEAPITDTQYF,TGTGCCAGCAGCGAAGCCCCCATCACAGATACGCAGTATTTT,NA,TRBV12-3/TRBV12-4,TRBJ2-3,NA
CASNPPGSYGYTF,TGTGCCAGTAACCCCCCGGGGTCCTATGGCTACACCTTC,NA,TRBV2,TRBJ1-2,NA
CASRERQPNYGYTF,TGTGCCAGCAGGGAACGACAGCCCAACTATGGCTACACCTTC,few,TRBV6-1,TRBJ1-2,NA
CASSVVSENYGYTF,TGTGCCAGCAGCGTGGTCAGCGAAAACTATGGCTACACCTTC,NA,TRBV9,TRBJ1-2,NA
CASSSRDRVRDEQYF,TGTGCCAGCTCGAGTCGGGACAGGGTTAGGGACGAGCAGTACTTC,NA,TRBV6-1,TRBJ2-7,TRBD1
CSARELAGAWEQFF,TGCAGTGCTAGAGAGTTAGCGGGAGCCTGGGAGCAGTTCTTC,few,TRBV20-1,TRBJ2-1,TRBD2
CAFTGLETQYF,TGTGCCTTCACAGGGTTGGAGACCCAGTACTTC,NA,TRBV30,TRBJ2-5,NA
CASRLIQGAQRTEAFF,TGTGCCAGCAGGTTAATACAGGGGGCTCAAAGGACTGAAGCTTTCTTT,NA,TRBV6-1,TRBJ1-1,TRBD1
CASTQLGGQETQYF,TGTGCCAGCACCCAGCTTGGCGGGCAAGAGACCCAGTACTTC,NA,TRBV6-1,TRBJ2-5,NA
CASSLASSYGYTF,TGTGCCAGCAGCTTAGCATCCAGCTATGGCTACACCTTC,few,TRBV7-2,TRBJ1-2,NA